Listed below are T cell receptor beta chains from one sample, sequenced in a study of blood T cell repertoires in COVID-19. Assay: immunoSEQ multiplex PCR; the TCRdb copy retains only in-frame clones and omits some. The sample records fewer than 180,000 clones, 75% to 90% being singletons. Sequencing input: peripheral blood. The source is a woman aged 60-75 years with active or convalescent COVID-19. Each CDR3 is given without its conserved first and last residue.

j_call | v_call | cdr3_aa
TRBJ2-3 | TRBV21-1 | ASRLPSPSGGFGDTQY
TRBJ2-5 | TRBV5-6 | ASSPRVGDSPAQY
TRBJ2-5 | TRBV7-2 | ASSLSGGPETQY
TRBJ2-3 | TRBV7-8 | ASSQSSGAALFADTQY
TRBJ1-2 | TRBV10-1 | ASSELACEANYGYT
TRBJ1-3 | TRBV5-1 | ASSQSPGQGMGNTIY
TRBJ1-4 | TRBV30 | AWSVGQFNEKLF
TRBJ2-1 | TRBV18 | ASSRDSSNEQF
TRBJ1-2 | TRBV24-1 | SSQGADYGYT
TRBJ1-1 | TRBV27 | ASSLSRRGRAF
TRBJ1-2 | TRBV12-5 | ASGFMRTGYT
TRBJ1-5 | TRBV7-2 | ASSSTGEGHQPQH
TRBJ1-2 | TRBV7-2 | ASSLGADLYGYT
TRBJ1-1 | TRBV10-3 | AISGETGNTEAF
TRBJ2-1 | TRBV5-8 | ASSLQGQGNWNEQF
TRBJ1-2 | TRBV30 | AWSRDRPYGYT
TRBJ1-3 | TRBV4-1 | ASSQAGTAGNTIY
TRBJ1-2 | TRBV30 | AWSVGQGNGYT
TRBJ2-7 | TRBV11-2 | ASSFGGPSYEQY
TRBJ2-7 | TRBV7-9 | ASNMGQVEQY
TRBJ2-5 | TRBV6-5 | ASSRGGTQETQY
TRBJ1-2 | TRBV28 | ASTVQGAYYGYT
TRBJ1-4 | TRBV2 | ASSGSSGREKLF
TRBJ2-3 | TRBV4-3 | ASSQDGASGGSDTQY
TRBJ1-1 | TRBV6-5 | ATRGGTEAF
TRBJ1-2 | TRBV18 | ASSPGLQGFLANYGYT
TRBJ2-5 | TRBV4-3 | ASSVGEGETQY
TRBJ2-1 | TRBV6-5 | ASTPTGNLDNEQF
TRBJ1-2 | TRBV29-1 | SVVDRIYGYT
TRBJ1-2 | TRBV2 | AIEGQGLWYGYT
TRBJ2-3 | TRBV7-2 | ASSFGLGTDTQY
TRBJ1-2 | TRBV9 | ASSADRDGYT
TRBJ1-1 | TRBV4-3 | ASSQAGQGRTTEAF
TRBJ1-5 | TRBV27 | ASSSGNQPQH
TRBJ1-2 | TRBV5-6 | ASSFPEGQGAVGYT
TRBJ2-1 | TRBV3-1/TRBV3-2 | ASSQDLVQGAREQF